This T cell receptor (beta chain) derives from a study of early T cells in non-severe SARS-CoV-2 infection (dated by TCRdb to the early 2020s). Background on the whole study: Because TCR sequencing relied on bulk RNA taken from unsorted whole blood, pairing of alpha and beta chains was not possible.

A distance of 19 bases separates the germline ends of V and J, which lose 6 bases and 11 bases respectively. Counted from cysteine to phenylalanine, this CDR3 has 13 amino acids. Of all the DNA, just the CDR3 is kept, 39 bases in frame from base 1. From a lookup of the germline V gene, CDR1 and CDR2 are SGHAT and FQNNGV. Summary of the overall study and its limitations: VDJdb matching was skewed toward anti-spike CD8 responses and likely underestimated virus-specific expansions, missing private and CD4 specificities.

This clonotype was seen many times. There is no known antigen for this receptor. Base qualities are not at hand, and no much larger clone is one base apart. Set within a cohort of healthcare workers in London, UK, this nested case-control study involved weekly PCR testing of nasopharyngeal swabs along with blood sampling. Healthcare workers were recruited during the week of the UK lockdown, between 23 and 31 March 2020, and followed weekly for up to 16 weeks. Libraries were constructed by 5' RACE. Reads for this sample came from a NextSeq 500. In the TCR library protocol, unique molecular identifiers were attached to individual cDNA molecules to correct for PCR bias and sequencing error. Both TCR alpha and beta chains were sequenced, and tight co-correlation was observed between alpha and beta sequence abundances in each sample. In the original analysis: Decombinator V4 was used to annotate TCR sequences for V gene, J gene and CDR3. TCRs were defined as expanded if a significant change between any two time points was detected under a Poisson model with p below 0.0001. TCR abundances were normalised to the total number of TCRs sequenced per sample and expressed as counts per million. MAIT TCRs were defined by TRAV1-2 paired with TRAJ12, TRAJ20 or TRAJ33, and iNKT TCRs by TRAV10 paired with TRAJ18. VDJdb, accessed on 1 November 2021, was searched for TCRs annotated for CMV, EBV and SARS-CoV-2, and TCRs annotated for more than one antigen were excluded. TCRdb took the public reads, trimmed them with fastp at Q25, ran MiXCR for clone calling and kept in-frame beta chains. Merged by CDR3 protein, the rows form single entries marked with the most common genes and DNA. The V and J calls follow TCRdb's processing rather than the paper's. The sample contains about 25,000 distinct CDR3 sequences, roughly 4.4% of them found a single time. The ten largest clonotypes hold more than 9.5% of the sample.

The sequenced material came from whole blood. The clonotype originates from an adult who was a healthcare worker with PCR-confirmed SARS-CoV-2 infection or an uninfected control (not recorded which). The rearrangement joined TRBV11-2 to TRBJ1-1; the D gene cannot be resolved reliably. The encoded CDR3 is CASRRQSTVIAFF. The DNA reads as follows: TGTGCCAGCAGGAGACAATCCACAGTGATCGCTTTCTTT.